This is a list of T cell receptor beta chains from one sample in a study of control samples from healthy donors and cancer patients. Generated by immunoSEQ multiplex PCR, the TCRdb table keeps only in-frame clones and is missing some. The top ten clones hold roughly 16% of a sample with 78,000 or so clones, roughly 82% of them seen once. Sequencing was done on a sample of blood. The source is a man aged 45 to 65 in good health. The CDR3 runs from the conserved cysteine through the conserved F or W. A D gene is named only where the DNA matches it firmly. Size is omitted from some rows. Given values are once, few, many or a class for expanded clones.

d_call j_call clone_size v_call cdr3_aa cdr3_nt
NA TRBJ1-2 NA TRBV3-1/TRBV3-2 CASSQDWGGDSGYGYTF TGTGCCAGCAGCCAAGATTGGGGAGGAGACAGCGGCTATGGCTACACCTTC
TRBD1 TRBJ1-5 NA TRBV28 CASSFLDRGAQHF TGTGCCAGCAGTTTCCTGGACAGGGGAGCCCAGCATTTT
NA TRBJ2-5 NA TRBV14 CASSPWGSQETQYF TGTGCCAGCAGCCCATGGGGCAGCCAAGAGACCCAGTACTTC
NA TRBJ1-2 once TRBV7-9 CASSLSPGNYGYTF TGTGCCAGCAGCTTATCCCCGGGAAACTATGGCTACACCTTC
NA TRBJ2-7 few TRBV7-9 CASSPGVTAGQGEQYF TGTGCCAGCAGCCCCGGAGTGACGGCAGGGCAGGGTGAGCAGTACTTC
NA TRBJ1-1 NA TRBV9 CASSPSNWGGDAEAFF TGTGCCAGCAGCCCTTCTAATTGGGGTGGGGATGCTGAAGCTTTCTTT
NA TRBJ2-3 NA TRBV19 CASTAGTSTDTQYF TGTGCCAGTACCGCAGGTACTAGCACAGATACGCAGTATTTT
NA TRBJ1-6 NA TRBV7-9 CASSLAGVVNSPLHF TGTGCCAGCAGCTTAGCGGGGGTGGTAAATTCACCCCTCCACTTT
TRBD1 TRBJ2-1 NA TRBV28 CASSSRTGGRPYNEQFF TGTGCCAGCAGTTCCCGGACAGGGGGCCGGCCCTACAATGAGCAGTTCTTC
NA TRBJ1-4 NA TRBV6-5 CASSYAGFNEKLFF TGTGCCAGCAGTTACGCCGGCTTTAATGAAAAACTGTTTTTT
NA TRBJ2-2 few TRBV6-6 CASSGQRQPNTGELFF TGTGCCAGCAGCGGACAAAGGCAGCCTAACACCGGGGAGCTGTTTTTT
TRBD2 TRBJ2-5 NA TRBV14 CASSQDIWSGGRHGETQYF TGTGCCAGCAGCCAAGATATTTGGAGCGGGGGGCGGCATGGGGAGACCCAGTACTTC
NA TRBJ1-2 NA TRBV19 CASSPLHAQGTGGYTF TGTGCCAGTTCCCCCCTTCATGCGCAGGGCACGGGTGGCTACACCTTC
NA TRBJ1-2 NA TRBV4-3 CASSQDPQGNFRGYTF TGCGCCAGCAGCCAAGACCCCCAGGGCAATTTTCGTGGCTACACCTTC
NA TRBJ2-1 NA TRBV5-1 CASSLSYRVGPREQFF TGCGCCAGCAGCTTAAGCTACAGGGTTGGGCCCAGGGAGCAGTTCTTC
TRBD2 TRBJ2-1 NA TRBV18 CASSPPGLAGGDNEQFF TGTGCCAGCTCACCACCGGGACTAGCGGGAGGGGACAATGAGCAGTTCTTC
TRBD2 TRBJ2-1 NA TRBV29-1 CSVEDEGLAGTYNEQFF TGCAGCGTTGAGGATGAGGGCCTAGCGGGGACCTACAATGAGCAGTTCTTC
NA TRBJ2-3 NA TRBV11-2 CASSLDFLQSTDTQYF TGTGCCAGCAGCTTAGACTTTTTACAATCCACAGATACGCAGTATTTT
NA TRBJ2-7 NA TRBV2 CARRPRGGEQYF TGTGCCAGACGACCAAGGGGGGGCGAGCAGTACTTC
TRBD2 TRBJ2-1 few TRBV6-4 CASSDGTSNEQFF TGTGCCAGCAGTGACGGGACTAGCAATGAGCAGTTCTTC
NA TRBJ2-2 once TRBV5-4 CASSSGGAQNTGELFF TGTGCCAGCAGCTCCGGCGGAGCCCAGAACACCGGGGAGCTGTTTTTT
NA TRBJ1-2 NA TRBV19 CASKSGQNYGYTF TGTGCCAGTAAGTCCGGGCAGAACTATGGCTACACCTTC
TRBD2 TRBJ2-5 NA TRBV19 CASSPGGQETQYF TGTGCCAGTAGCCCCGGGGGGCAAGAGACCCAGTACTTC
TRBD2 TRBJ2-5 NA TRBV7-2 CASSLGGGRETQYF TGTGCCAGCAGCTTAGGAGGCGGGAGAGAGACCCAGTACTTC
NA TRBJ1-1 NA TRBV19 CASTIRGTEAFF TGTGCCAGCACCATACGTGGCACTGAAGCTTTCTTT
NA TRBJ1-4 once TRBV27 CASSLAGQRNEKLFF TGTGCCAGCAGTTTGGCCGGACAGAGGAATGAAAAACTGTTTTTT
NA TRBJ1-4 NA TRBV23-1 CASSTGTPTNEKLFF TGCGCCAGCAGCACAGGGACCCCAACTAATGAAAAACTGTTTTTT
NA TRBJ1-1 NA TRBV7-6 CASSLAGGYTEAFF TGTGCCAGCAGCTTAGCGGGGGGATACACTGAAGCTTTCTTT
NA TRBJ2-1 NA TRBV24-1 CATSASGIGEQFF TGTGCCACCAGTGCGAGTGGGATAGGTGAGCAGTTCTTC
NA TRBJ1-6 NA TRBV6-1 CASSVARTDSPLHF TGTGCCAGCAGTGTAGCGAGGACGGATTCACCCCTCCACTTT
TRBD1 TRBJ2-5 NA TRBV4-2 CASSQITGGRETQYF TGTGCCAGCAGCCAAATAACAGGGGGCCGAGAGACCCAGTACTTC
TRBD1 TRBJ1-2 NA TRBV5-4 CASSPGTGGFGYTF TGTGCCAGCAGCCCCGGGACAGGGGGATTCGGCTACACCTTC
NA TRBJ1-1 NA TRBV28 CASSLPTGTEAFF TGTGCCAGCAGCCTACCCACTGGCACTGAAGCTTTCTTT
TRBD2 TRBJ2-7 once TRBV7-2 CASSKNGLAEYEQYF TGTGCCAGCAGCAAGAACGGACTAGCGGAGTACGAGCAGTACTTC
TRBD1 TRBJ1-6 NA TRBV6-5 CASSRDRVVSPLHF TGTGCCAGCAGTCGGGACAGGGTCGTCTCACCCCTCCACTTT
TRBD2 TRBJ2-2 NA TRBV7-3 CASSAELAGATGELFF TGTGCCAGCAGCGCTGAACTAGCGGGAGCGACCGGGGAGCTGTTTTTT
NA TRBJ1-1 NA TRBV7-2 CASSLTPRAFTEAFF TGTGCCAGCAGCCTTACCCCCAGGGCCTTCACTGAAGCTTTCTTT
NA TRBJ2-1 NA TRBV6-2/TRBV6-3 CASSYRDTYNEQFF TGTGCCAGCAGTTACCGGGACACCTACAATGAGCAGTTCTTC
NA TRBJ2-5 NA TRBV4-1 CASSRASVNGEETQYF TGCGCCAGCAGCCGGGCTAGCGTCAACGGAGAAGAGACCCAGTACTTC
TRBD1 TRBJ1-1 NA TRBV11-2 CATRGQKNTEAFF TGTGCCACCAGGGGGCAGAAGAACACTGAAGCTTTCTTT
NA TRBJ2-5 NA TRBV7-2 CASSLNGIRETQYF TGTGCCAGCAGCTTGAACGGGATCCGGGAGACCCAGTACTTC
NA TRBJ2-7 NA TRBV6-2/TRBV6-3 CASSVRGSLPYEQYF TGTGCCAGCAGCGTAAGGGGTTCGCTCCCCTACGAGCAGTACTTC
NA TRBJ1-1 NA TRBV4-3 CASSSYRGTEAFF TGCGCCAGCAGCTCCTATCGGGGCACTGAAGCTTTCTTT
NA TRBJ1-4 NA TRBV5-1 CASSLAGATEKLFF TGCGCCAGCAGCTTGGCCGGAGCCACCGAAAAACTGTTTTTT
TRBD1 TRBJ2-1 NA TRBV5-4 CASSDGTGGSYNEQFF TGTGCCAGCAGCGACGGGACAGGGGGCTCCTACAATGAGCAGTTCTTC
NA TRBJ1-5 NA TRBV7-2 CASSLGGQGGNQPQHF TGTGCCAGCAGCTTAGGAGGTCAGGGAGGCAATCAGCCCCAGCATTTT
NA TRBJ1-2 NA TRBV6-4 CASSDRYGYTF TGTGCCAGCAGTGACCGGTATGGCTACACCTTC
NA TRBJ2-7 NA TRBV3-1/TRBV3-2 CASSQEALTGEQYF TGTGCCAGCAGCCAAGAGGCCCTAACGGGCGAGCAGTACTTC
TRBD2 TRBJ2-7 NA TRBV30 CAGSGGGGQYF TGTGCCGGCTCCGGGGGGGGAGGGCAGTACTTC
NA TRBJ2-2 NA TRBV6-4 CASSSGGAAGELFF TGTGCCAGCAGTTCTGGGGGGGCGGCCGGGGAGCTGTTTTTT
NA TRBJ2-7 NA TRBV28 CASSLLGGGSYEQYF TGTGCCAGCAGTTTATTAGGTGGGGGCTCGTACGAGCAGTACTTC
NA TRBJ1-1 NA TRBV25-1 CASRQGSEAFF TGTGCCAGCAGACAGGGATCTGAAGCTTTCTTT
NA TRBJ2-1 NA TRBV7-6 CASSLAVYEQFF TGTGCCAGCAGCTTGGCGGTATATGAGCAGTTCTTC